This entry features one T cell receptor (beta chain) sequence. Its antigen is undetermined. The entry originates in a study of a mutant IDH1 vaccine in newly diagnosed glioma. Overall study context: Vaccines were first given 4-6 weeks after radiotherapy alone, or with temozolomide cycles.

Germline V gene lookup returns CDR1 MNHNY and CDR2 SVGAGI (reference sequence). Trimming took off 6 bases at V and 7 bases at J, with 13 bases between the two ends. CDR3 length equals 12 residues. Method: immunoSEQ multiplex PCR; TCRdb's copy keeps in-frame clones and lacks some. Of about 69,000 clones listed, around nine tenths are singletons. The time point here: week 35, safety follow-up. Topical imiquimod was applied with each vaccine dose, which held 300 ug of mutant IDH1 20-mer peptide. The clonotype comes from a man in his thirties or forties with glioma. This rearrangement joins TRBV6-6 to TRBJ2-7; no firm D call. This specimen was PBMCs, taken from a glioma patient whose treatment included an IDH1 peptide vaccine. CDR3 sequence (DNA): TGTGCCAGCAGCCCCCCCTCCGGAGAGCAGTACTTC. Translated, it gives CASSPPSGEQYF.